These 32 T cell receptor beta chains came from one sample sequenced in a study of T cell changes during pregnancy in multiple sclerosis. Produced via immunoSEQ multiplex PCR; TCRdb's table is partial and in-frame only. The sample contains about 56,000 clones, 90% of which appear only once. The sample in question was peripheral blood, obtained in the first trimester of pregnancy. The origin of the receptors is a female donor in good health, enrolled as a control in a pregnancy study.

The V gene is TRBV2, the J gene TRBJ1-1; 8 nucleotides align to TRBD1. The germline V gene encodes CDR1 SNHLY and CDR2 FYNNEI. With V trimmed by 6 bases and J by 12 bases, 6 bases remained unmatched. The CDR3 covers 11 residues. The CDR3 is CASRDRGRSFF. The CDR3 DNA reads as TGTGCCAGCAGAGACAGGGGTAGGTCTTTCTTT.

The chain combines TRBV9 with TRBJ2-1, with 7 bases fitting TRBD2. Germline trimming cut 2 bases from V and 0 bases from J; bases unmatched to any gene: 8. The V gene's germline CDR1 is SGDLS and CDR2 YYNGEE. CDR3 length: 17 amino acids. The DNA of the CDR3 is TGTGCCAGCAGCGTCCGGTCCGGGGGGAGCTCCTACAATGAGCAGTTCTTC. It translates to CASSVRSGGSSYNEQFF.

The chain joins TRBV5-4 to TRBJ2-7; the match to TRBD2 covers 11 bases. Germline V CDR1 and CDR2: SGHNT, YYREEE (reference sequence). V was pared by 5 bases and J by 6 bases, with 4 bases of the junction left unmatched. This CDR3 spans 13 amino acids. This chain's CDR3 is CASRGTSGTEQYF. In DNA, the CDR3 is TGTGCCAGCAGGGGGACTAGCGGAACCGAGCAGTACTTC.

This sequence joins TRBV9 and TRBJ1-1, with TRBD1 as a possible D gene (6 bases). The germline gives CDR1 SGDLS, CDR2 YYNGEE. This CDR3 region has 18 residues. Trimming stripped 0 bases from V and 3 bases from J, with 21 bases between. CDR3 nucleotides: TGTGCCAGCAGCGTAGGCGTGATGCAGGGGACGGGGTACACTGAAGCTTTCTTT. Translated: CASSVGVMQGTGYTEAFF.

Turning to this clone: This same CDR3 is encoded by further DNA sequences in the sample. The rearrangement joins TRBV27 to TRBJ2-2; D not certain. The CDR3 totals 12 residues. In germline, CDR1 is MNHEY, CDR2 SMNVEV (reference sequence). V was trimmed by 5 bases and J by 8 bases, leaving 9 bases between them. DNA of the CDR3: TGTGCCAGCAGTCGAAACCGGGGGGAGCTGTTTTTT. This gives the protein CASSRNRGELFF.

The rearrangement uses TRBV11-2 and TRBJ1-1, with D maybe TRBD1 (6 bases). The V end lost 4 bases, the J end lost 8 bases, and 14 bases lay between the germline ends. The CDR3 has 13 residues. In germline, CDR1 is SGHAT, CDR2 FQNNGV. CDR3 protein: CASSSRQASEAFF. The CDR3 DNA reads as TGTGCCAGCAGCTCCAGACAGGCCTCCGAAGCTTTCTTT.

The chain uses TRBV2 and TRBJ1-5; D not certain. Germline CDR1 and CDR2: SNHLY and FYNNEI. Trimming shortened V by 6 bases and J by 2 bases, and 14 bases separated the two germline ends. This CDR3 region has 15 residues. The CDR3 here is CASSWTAGGNQPQHF. CDR3 coding DNA: TGTGCCAGCAGCTGGACTGCCGGGGGCAATCAGCCCCAGCATTTT.

This clone is classed as medium-sized. The V gene is TRBV27, the J gene TRBJ1-1; D uncertain. The CDR3 has 12 amino acids. V was cut by 4 bases and J by 6 bases, with 9 bases left in between. CDR1 and CDR2 from the germline V gene are MNHEY and SMNVEV (reference sequence). The CDR3 region is CASSSLGAEAFF. In DNA, the CDR3 is TGTGCCAGCAGTTCATTAGGAGCTGAAGCTTTCTTT.

This chain joins TRBV7-6 and TRBJ2-1; 7 positions match TRBD1. CDR3 length: 14 amino acids. The J segment lost 6 bases and the V segment lost 3 bases, leaving 5 bases of the junction unmatched. CDR1 and CDR2 (germline): SGHVS, FNYEAQ. CDR3 sequence (DNA): TGTGCCAGCAGCTTGATACAGGGGTCCAATGAGCAGTTCTTC. Amino acid sequence: CASSLIQGSNEQFF.

The rearrangement links TRBV25-1 to TRBJ2-2; maybe TRBD1 (6 bases). Germline CDR1 is MGHDK and CDR2 is SYGVNS. The CDR3 covers 13 residues. Trimming took 6 bases from V and 4 from J, leaving 9 bases between them. CDR3 protein: CASRDRITGELFF. In nucleotides, the CDR3 is TGTGCCAGCAGGGACAGAATCACCGGGGAGCTGTTTTTT.

The rearrangement joins TRBV6-5 to TRBJ2-7; 8 bases agree with TRBD1. Trimming took 0 bases from V and 6 from J; bases not matched to a gene: 10. Germline values: CDR1 MNHEY, CDR2 SVGAGI. The CDR3 totals 16 residues. CDR3 sequence (DNA): TGTGCCAGCAGTTACTCGTTGCGTCCAGGGGGCCTCGAGCAGTACTTC. Protein sequence: CASSYSLRPGGLEQYF.

The J gene is TRBJ1-1, the V gene TRBV13, with TRBD1 matching 7 bases. The V and J ends lost 5 bases and 7 bases, in that order; junction bases with no gene match: 13. This CDR3 has 15 residues. Germline CDR1 is PRHDT and CDR2 is FYEKMQ (reference sequence). The CDR3 nucleotides read TGTGCCAGCAGCCTCTATCCCGGGACAGATTTTGAAGCTTTCTTT. Protein: CASSLYPGTDFEAFF.

The CDR3 loop is CASSEGGSHGYTF. In DNA form, the CDR3 reads TGTGCCAGCAGTGAGGGGGGGAGTCATGGCTACACCTTC. The rearrangement joins TRBV6-1 to TRBJ1-2, with D perhaps matching TRBD1 (5 bases). Germline CDR1 reads MNHNS; CDR2 reads SASEGT. The CDR3 covers 13 residues. The V and J ends lost 3 bases and 6 bases respectively, with 11 bases between them.

The V and J genes are TRBV5-1 and TRBJ1-2; D is perhaps TRBD1 (6 bases). The V end was cut by 3 bases, the J end by 3 bases, with 12 bases between. This CDR3 has 14 residues. In germline, CDR1 is SGHRS, CDR2 YFSETQ. CDR3 sequence: CASSSGGRDYGYTF. Here the CDR3 DNA reads TGCGCCAGCAGCTCGGGGGGCAGAGACTATGGCTACACCTTC.

This chain uses TRBV11-2 with TRBJ2-7; possibly TRBD1 for D (5 bases). V was cut by 0 bases and J by 3 bases, with 12 bases left in between. The CDR3 length is 15 residues. Per germline, CDR1 SGHAT and CDR2 FQNNGV. CDR3 nucleotides: TGTGCCAGCAGCTTAGATCCGGCAGGGCTCTACGAGCAGTACTTC. Translated: CASSLDPAGLYEQYF.

The chain employs TRBV19 and TRBJ2-2; 8 bases agree with TRBD1. CDR1 and CDR2 from the germline V gene are LNHDA and SQIVND (reference sequence). J lost 5 bases, V lost 6 bases, and 2 bases had no gene match. The CDR3 covers 13 residues. CDR3 bases: TGTGCCAGTAGGACAGGGGCAACCGGGGAGCTGTTTTTT. It specifies CASRTGATGELFF.

This sequence joins TRBV27 and TRBJ1-5; D call uncertain. Germline V gene sequence: CDR1 MNHEY, CDR2 SMNVEV (reference sequence). Trimming stripped 6 bases from V and 0 bases from J, with 12 bases between. There are 15 residues in the CDR3. The CDR3 DNA sequence: TGTGCCAGCAGCCTCCTTTCGTATAGCAATCAGCCCCAGCATTTT. Translating gives CASSLLSYSNQPQHF.

V and J are TRBV7-6 and TRBJ1-1, with 7 bases fitting TRBD1. The CDR3 loop spans 14 amino acids. Germline values: CDR1 SGHVS, CDR2 FNYEAQ. The V and J ends lost 4 bases and 0 bases, in that order; junction bases with no gene match: 2. The chain's CDR3 is CASSSGQMNTEAFF. CDR3 coding DNA: TGTGCCAGCAGCTCGGGACAGATGAACACTGAAGCTTTCTTT.

The chain is built from TRBV6-5 and TRBJ1-3; D is unresolved. The V gene lost 5 bases and the J gene lost 0 bases, with 11 bases spanning the gap. This CDR3 comprises 15 residues. The germline V gene has CDR1 MNHEY and CDR2 SVGAGI. CDR3 nucleotides: TGTGCCAGCAGTCGCCTCAGAACCTCTGGAAACACCATATATTTT. It codes for CASSRLRTSGNTIYF.

In DNA form, the CDR3 reads TGTGCCAGCAATAACCCGGTCACCGGGGAGCTGTTTTTT. This encodes CASNNPVTGELFF. The genes are TRBV28 and TRBJ2-2; no clear D. The CDR3 length is 13 residues. Germline V gives CDR1 MDHEN, CDR2 SYDVKM. The germline V and J ends were trimmed by 7 bases and 4 bases, with 10 bases remaining between them.

The gene calls are TRBV7-2 and TRBJ2-1; 12 nucleotides match TRBD2. Trimming removed 4 bases from V and 4 bases from J; junction bases left unmatched: 5. Looked up from germline, CDR1 is SGHTA and CDR2 is FQGNSA. The CDR3 runs to 16 residues. CDR3 nucleotide sequence: TGTGCCAGCAGCTCTAGCGGGGGGGCCTCTTACAATGAGCAGTTCTTC. Protein product: CASSSSGGASYNEQFF.

The rearrangement joins TRBV18 to TRBJ2-3; 7 bases fit TRBD2. Per germline, CDR1 KGHSH and CDR2 LQKENI. With V trimmed by 4 bases and J by 5 bases, 15 bases remained unmatched. This CDR3 has 17 residues. In nucleotides, the CDR3 is TGTGCCAGCTCACATGAACCACCTGGTAGCGGGTTAGATACGCAGTATTTT. This encodes CASSHEPPGSGLDTQYF.

The chain joins TRBV28 to TRBJ2-1; TRBD2 matches at 7 bases. The trim removed 2 bases at V and 1 base at J, leaving 2 bases unmatched. Per germline, CDR1 MDHEN and CDR2 SYDVKM. This CDR3 region has 15 residues. CDR3 residues: CASSLRLASYNEQFF. The CDR3 DNA follows: TGTGCCAGCAGTTTACGACTAGCATCCTACAATGAGCAGTTCTTC.

V and J are TRBV19 and TRBJ2-1; 9 positions match TRBD2. CDR1 is LNHDA and CDR2 is SQIVND in the germline V gene (reference sequence). CDR3 length equals 16 residues. The V segment lost 3 bases and the J segment 7 bases; nucleotides outside the gene matches: 10. The CDR3 here is CASSIWASGDNNEQFF. The CDR3 DNA follows: TGTGCCAGTAGTATCTGGGCTAGCGGGGACAATAATGAGCAGTTCTTC.

This clone was seen only a few times. The chain has TRBV29-1 and TRBJ1-1, with TRBD1 as a possible D gene (6 bases). The V gene's germline CDR1 is SQVTM and CDR2 ANQGSEA. This CDR3 is 15 amino acids long. Trimming removed 4 bases from V and 6 bases from J, with 21 bases in between. CDR3 residues: CSVGEGGPRAAEAFF. In nucleotides, the CDR3 is TGCAGCGTTGGTGAGGGGGGGCCCAGAGCCGCTGAAGCTTTCTTT.

V is TRBV5-1 and J is TRBJ2-3, with 7 bases that match TRBD2. The V gene's germline CDR1 is SGHRS and CDR2 YFSETQ. The V and J ends lost 4 bases and 3 bases, in that order; junction bases with no gene match: 2. The CDR3 runs 13 residues. The CDR3 is CASSAGDTDTQYF. The CDR3 DNA sequence: TGCGCCAGCAGCGCGGGAGATACAGATACGCAGTATTTT.

This sequence joins TRBV7-8 and TRBJ2-7, with TRBD2 matching 8 bases. The CDR3 loop spans 16 amino acids. Germline CDR1 reads SGHVS; CDR2 reads FQNEAQ. The junction had 13 bases not matched to a gene; V was cut back by 2 bases and J by 7 bases. As DNA, the CDR3 is TGTGCCAGCAGCTTAATGACGAGCGGGAGAGCTGGGGAGCAGTACTTC. Translating gives CASSLMTSGRAGEQYF.

The chain's CDR3 is CASSQGLAGQETQYF. In nucleotides, the CDR3 is TGTGCCAGCTCACAGGGACTAGCGGGGCAAGAGACCCAGTACTTC. The chain couples TRBV18 to TRBJ2-5; TRBD2 matches 13 bases. The CDR3 consists of 15 residues. Per the germline V gene, CDR1 is KGHSH and CDR2 is LQKENI. J was trimmed by 2 bases and V by 4 bases; bases with no gene match: 1. Together with reference TRBV18 and TRBJ2-5, the CDR3 gives the full variable domain: NAGVMQNPRHLVRRRGQEARLRCSPMKGHSHVYWYRQLPEEGLKFMVYLQKENIIDESGMPKERFSAEFPKEGPSILRIQQVVRGDSAAYFCASSQGLAGQETQYFGPGTRLLVL.

V and J are TRBV5-1 and TRBJ2-3; tentative D call: TRBD2 (6 bases). Germline V gene sequence: CDR1 SGHRS, CDR2 YFSETQ. Trimming pared 4 bases from V and 0 bases from J, leaving 12 bases between. CDR3 length: 15 amino acids. The CDR3 nucleotides read TGCGCCAGCAGCCGCGGGACTTCTAGCACAGATACGCAGTATTTT. This sequence encodes CASSRGTSSTDTQYF.

This chain joins TRBV15 and TRBJ2-1, with a tentative D call TRBD1 (6 bases). Trimming shortened V by 2 bases and J by 6 bases, and 17 bases separated the two germline ends. The germline gives CDR1 LNHNV, CDR2 YYDKDF (reference sequence). The CDR3 is made up of 16 amino acids. CDR3 sequence (DNA): TGTGCCACCAGCAGAAGGGGGACACTTGACGGCAATGAGCAGTTCTTC. It codes for CATSRRGTLDGNEQFF.

This rearrangement joins TRBV29-1 to TRBJ2-1; D gene uncertain. Germline CDR1 reads SQVTM; CDR2 reads ANQGSEA. Trimming left V 5 bases short and J 6 bases short, with 11 bases between. This CDR3 is built from 12 residues. CDR3 sequence reads: CSVSSTVNEQFF. The CDR3 DNA follows: TGCAGCGTTAGTAGCACGGTCAATGAGCAGTTCTTC.

In this sample, this clone turned up once. The V gene is TRBV28, the J gene TRBJ2-3, with D possibly being TRBD2 (5 bases). V lost 8 bases to trimming and J lost 1 base, with 16 bases between them. The CDR3 is made up of 15 amino acids. Per the germline V gene, CDR1 is MDHEN and CDR2 is SYDVKM. The CDR3 sequence is CASGRGPVGTDTQYF. CDR3 bases: TGTGCCAGCGGTCGAGGGCCGGTCGGCACAGATACGCAGTATTTT.